Included here is one TCR beta chain sequence, with context. Its specificity is not known. TCRdb re-called the RT-PCR reads with MiXCR, one entry per CDR3 protein. The data hold some 570,000 distinct CDR3 sequences, with approximately 11% observed a single time. This specimen belongs to a study of response to subunit inactivated influenza vaccine. Overall study results and limits: It was suggested by the authors that few new T cells are recruited by each seasonal influenza vaccination.

Looked up from germline, CDR1 is ENHRY and CDR2 is SYGVKD. CDR3 length: 12 residues. The V end was cut by 3 bases, the J end by 9 bases, with 9 bases between. These data were likewise used in another study, on T cells expressing NK-cell markers. That source notes: 5'RACE template switching with UMIs generated TCR beta cDNA.

The rearrangement links TRBV10-3 to TRBJ2-1; D remains ambiguous. The TCR comes from a man aged 50 to 60 who received an inactivated influenza vaccine. The sequenced sample was PBMCs from blood, obtained on the day of vaccination. Written as DNA, the CDR3 is TGTGCCATCAGTGACGGAGCCGCTGAGCAGTTCTTC. Protein: CAISDGAAEQFF.